The 10 T cell receptor beta chains presented below share a single source sample, sequenced in a study of cytomegalovirus exposure and HLA in healthy donors. PCR amplification relied on 60 Vbeta primers (plus 13 Jbeta primers). Profiling relied on immunoSEQ multiplex PCR, and the TCRdb table lists in-frame clones only, not all of them. Among some 170,000 clones listed, 70% to 85% were seen once. The sample comprised PBMCs. These receptor sequences come from a human donor in good health.

This sequence joins TRBV7-2 and TRBJ2-1; tentative D call: TRBD1 (5 bases). The CDR3 is 16 amino acids. Germline loops: CDR1 SGHTA, CDR2 FQGNSA. V dropped 1 base and J dropped 5 bases, with 15 bases sitting between them. The CDR3 sequence is CASSLGLGLKDNEQFF. The CDR3 nucleotides read TGTGCCAGCAGCTTAGGGCTGGGGCTGAAGGACAATGAGCAGTTCTTC.

This rearrangement joins TRBV7-8 to TRBJ2-6, with 9 bases lining up with TRBD1. CDR3 length equals 16 residues. The V and J ends lost 5 bases and 0 bases, in that order; junction bases with no gene match: 2. From germline, CDR1 is SGHVS and CDR2 FQNEAQ. This CDR3 reads CASSRDRVSGANVLTF. The CDR3 coding sequence is TGTGCCAGCAGCAGGGACAGGGTCTCTGGGGCCAACGTCCTGACTTTC.

The rearrangement uses TRBV19 and TRBJ2-4, with 8 bases lining up with TRBD1. The CDR3 sequence is 15 residues long. J lost 4 bases, V lost 5 bases, and 7 bases had no gene match. Per the germline V gene, CDR1 is LNHDA and CDR2 is SQIVND (reference sequence). CDR3 nucleotides: TGTGCCAGTAGTCAGGGGGCCCAAACGAAAAACATTCAGTACTTC. Protein sequence: CASSQGAQTKNIQYF.

This clone was seen a few times. At one end, the junction sequence differs from germline, possibly due to a read error. The CDR3 bases are TGTGCTAGCAGCTTAGGTGTCGAGCGGGGGGCCTACGAGCAGTACTTC. Protein product: CASSLGVERGAYEQYF. The chain employs TRBV7-7 and TRBJ2-7, with 9 bases lining up with TRBD2. Germline CDR1 is SSHAT and CDR2 is FNYEAQ (reference sequence). This CDR3 spans 16 amino acids. Variable domain in full (rest from reference TRBV7-7 and TRBJ2-7): GAGVSQSPRYKVTKRGQDVTLRCDPISSHATLYWYQQALGQGPEFLTYFNYEAQPDKSGLPSDRFSAERPEGSISTLTIQRTEQRDSAMYRCASSLGVERGAYEQYFGPGTRLTVT.

The chain carries TRBV5-1 and TRBJ2-2; tentatively, D is TRBD1 (6 bases). The CDR3 consists of 17 residues. Germline V gene sequence: CDR1 SGHRS, CDR2 YFSETQ. Trimming stripped 2 bases from V and 0 bases from J, with 14 bases between. The chain's CDR3 is CASSFQQGVPNTGELFF. CDR3 in DNA: TGCGCCAGCAGCTTTCAACAGGGAGTTCCGAACACCGGGGAGCTGTTTTTT.

The chain is built from TRBV6-5 and TRBJ1-2; D not resolved. CDR1 is MNHEY, CDR2 SVGAGI, per germline. This CDR3 is built from 13 residues. The ends were cut back, 0 bases at V and 4 bases at J, with 6 bases in the middle. The CDR3 reads CASSYSRAYGYTF. CDR3 nucleotides: TGTGCCAGCAGTTACTCGAGGGCCTATGGCTACACCTTC.

This clone was picked up one time. V and J are TRBV10-3 and TRBJ2-7, with 7 bases identical to TRBD1. V gave up 10 bases and J gave up 0 bases; unmatched junction bases: 6. The CDR3 loop spans 13 amino acids. CDR1 is ENHRY, CDR2 SYGVKD, per germline. CDR3 in amino acids: CATTGQVSYEQYF. The CDR3 region has the DNA TGTGCCACCACCGGACAGGTCTCCTACGAGCAGTACTTC.

The V gene is TRBV4-1, the J gene TRBJ1-1; 7 bases fit TRBD1. The CDR3 runs to 15 residues. The V and J ends lost 0 bases and 3 bases, in that order; junction bases with no gene match: 4. CDR1 is MGHRA, CDR2 YSYEKL, per germline. The CDR3, as DNA: TGCGCCAGCAGCCAAGATCTCAGGGGGGACACTGAAGCTTTCTTT. Residues: CASSQDLRGDTEAFF.

The chain is built from TRBV6-6 and TRBJ2-5; possibly TRBD2 for D (5 bases). V was trimmed by 3 bases and J by 4 bases, leaving 18 bases between them. The germline V gene has CDR1 MNHNY and CDR2 SVGAGI (reference sequence). There are 16 residues in the CDR3. This CDR3 reads CASSYDLRVAGETQYF. The CDR3 nucleotides read TGTGCCAGCAGTTATGATTTAAGGGTCGCGGGAGAGACCCAGTACTTC.

The chain links TRBV29-1 to TRBJ2-5, with D maybe TRBD1 (6 bases). Near its end, the DNA agrees better with TRBJ2-7, so the J call may be wrong. In germline, CDR1 is SQVTM, CDR2 ANQGSEA. The CDR3 spans 13 residues. The DNA for the CDR3 is TGCAGCGTTGAGGGACACCAGGCCTACGAGCAGTACTTC. This codes for CSVEGHQAYEQYF.